The 6 T cell receptor beta chains reported below all come from one sample, sequenced in a study of OX40 agonist ivuxolimab in advanced cancers. Only in-frame clones appear in the TCRdb table, and some are missing; sequencing was by immunoSEQ multiplex PCR. The profile shows over 70,000 clones, 80% to 90% of them singletons. Sequences were derived from CD4+ or CD8+ T cells sorted from blood, sampled in a trial of the OX40 agonist ivuxolimab. Receptors were obtained from an adult with an advanced solid tumor such as melanoma, head and neck, liver or kidney cancer.

The rearrangement joins TRBV29-1 to TRBJ1-2; no clear D gene. Per the germline V gene, CDR1 is SQVTM and CDR2 is ANQGSEA. This CDR3 is built from 12 residues. The ends were cut back, 6 bases at V and 8 bases at J, with 16 bases in the middle. The CDR3 nucleotides are TGCAGCGTGGGCAGGCCCCCAGAGGGCTACACCTTC. Amino acid sequence: CSVGRPPEGYTF.

This chain joins TRBV4-1 and TRBJ1-2; D remains ambiguous. V shed 3 bases and J shed 2 bases, with 22 bases lying between them. CDR3 length equals 18 residues. CDR1 and CDR2 from the germline V gene are MGHRA and YSYEKL. The CDR3 protein is CASSQDLLTSGPNYGYTF. In DNA, the CDR3 is TGCGCCAGCAGCCAGGATCTACTTACGTCGGGCCCGAACTATGGCTACACCTTC.

This chain joins TRBV27 and TRBJ2-1; TRBD1 matches 9 bases. Trimming at V came to 5 bases and at J to 4 bases, leaving 6 bases not matched to a gene. In germline, CDR1 is MNHEY, CDR2 SMNVEV (reference sequence). The CDR3 totals 15 residues. The CDR3 DNA follows: TGTGCCAGCAGTCAAACCGGGACAGGGTACAATGAGCAGTTCTTC. This translates into CASSQTGTGYNEQFF.

This chain links TRBV19 with TRBJ2-7; D possibly corresponds to TRBD1 (6 bases). Germline loops: CDR1 LNHDA, CDR2 SQIVND (reference sequence). Trimming removed 6 bases from V and 2 bases from J, with 11 bases in between. This CDR3 is 13 amino acids long. The CDR3 DNA reads as TGTGCCAGTAGCTGGACAGCTGCCTACGAGCAGTACTTC. Amino acid sequence: CASSWTAAYEQYF.

V and J are TRBV9 and TRBJ2-7; D may correspond to TRBD1 or TRBD2 (5 bases each). Germline V lookup: CDR1 SGDLS, CDR2 YYNGEE. The V end was cut by 3 bases, the J end by 2 bases, with 9 bases between. The CDR3 length is 13 residues. DNA for the CDR3: TGTGCCAGCAGCGGAGGGGCGACCTACGAGCAGTACTTC. Translation gives CASSGGATYEQYF.

This sequence joins TRBV9 and TRBJ1-4; possibly TRBD1 for D (6 bases). This CDR3 spans 15 amino acids. The germline CDR1 and CDR2 sequences are SGDLS and YYNGEE. V dropped 0 bases and J dropped 5 bases, with 11 bases sitting between them. CDR3 nucleotide sequence: TGTGCCAGCAGCGTAGGATGGACAGAGAATGAAAAACTGTTTTTT. This translates into CASSVGWTENEKLFF.